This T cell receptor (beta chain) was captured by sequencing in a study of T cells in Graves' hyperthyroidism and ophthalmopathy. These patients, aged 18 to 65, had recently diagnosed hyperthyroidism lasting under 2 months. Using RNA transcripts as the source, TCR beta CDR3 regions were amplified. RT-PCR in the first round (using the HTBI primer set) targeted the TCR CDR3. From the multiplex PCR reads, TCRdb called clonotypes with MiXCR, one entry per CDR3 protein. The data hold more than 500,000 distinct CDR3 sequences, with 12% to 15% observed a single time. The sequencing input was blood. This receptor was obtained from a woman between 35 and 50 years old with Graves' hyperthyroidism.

CDR3 nucleotides: TGTGCCAGCAGTGGAGGGATCTCTGGAAACACCATATATTTT. It is translated as CASSGGISGNTIYF. The V and J genes are TRBV6-1 and TRBJ1-3; D not certain. Looked up from germline, CDR1 is MNHNS and CDR2 is SASEGT. The ends were cut back, 4 bases at V and 0 bases at J, with 7 bases in the middle. The length of the CDR3 is 14 residues.